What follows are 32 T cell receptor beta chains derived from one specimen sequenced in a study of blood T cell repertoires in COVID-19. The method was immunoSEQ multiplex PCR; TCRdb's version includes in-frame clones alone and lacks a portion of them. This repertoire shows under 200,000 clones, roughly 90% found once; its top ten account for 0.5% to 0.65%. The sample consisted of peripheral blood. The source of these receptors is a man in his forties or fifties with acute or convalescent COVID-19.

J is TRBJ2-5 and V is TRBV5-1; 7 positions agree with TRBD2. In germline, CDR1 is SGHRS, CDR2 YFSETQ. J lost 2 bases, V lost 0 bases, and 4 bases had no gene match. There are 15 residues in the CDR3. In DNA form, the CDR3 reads TGCGCCAGCAGCTTGGGTGGAGCGGGGCAAGAGACCCAGTACTTC. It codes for CASSLGGAGQETQYF.

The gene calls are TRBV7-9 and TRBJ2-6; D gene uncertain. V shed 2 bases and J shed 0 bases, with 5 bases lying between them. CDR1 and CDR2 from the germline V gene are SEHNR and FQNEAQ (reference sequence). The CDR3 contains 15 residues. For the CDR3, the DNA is TGTGCCAGCAGCTTAATATCCTCTGGGGCCAACGTCCTGACTTTC. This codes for CASSLISSGANVLTF.

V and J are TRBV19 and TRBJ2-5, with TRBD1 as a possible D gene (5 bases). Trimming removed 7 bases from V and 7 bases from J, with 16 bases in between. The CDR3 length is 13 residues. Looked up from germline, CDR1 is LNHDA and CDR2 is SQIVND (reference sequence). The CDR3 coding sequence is TGTGCCAGTAAATTTGGGGCAGCTGGGACCCAGTACTTC. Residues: CASKFGAAGTQYF.

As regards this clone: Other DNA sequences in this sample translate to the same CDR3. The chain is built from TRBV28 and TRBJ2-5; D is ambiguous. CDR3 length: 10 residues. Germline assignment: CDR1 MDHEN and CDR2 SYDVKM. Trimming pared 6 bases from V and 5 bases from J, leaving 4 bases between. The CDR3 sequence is CASRRETQYF. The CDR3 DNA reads TGTGCCAGCAGGAGGGAGACCCAGTACTTC.

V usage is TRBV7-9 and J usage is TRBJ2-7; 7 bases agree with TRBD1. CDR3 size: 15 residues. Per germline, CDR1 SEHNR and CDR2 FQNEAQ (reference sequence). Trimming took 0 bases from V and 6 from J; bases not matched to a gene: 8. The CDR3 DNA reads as TGTGCCAGCAGCTTAGCCGGGACAGTTCCCTCCGAGCAGTACGTC. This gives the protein CASSLAGTVPSEQYV.

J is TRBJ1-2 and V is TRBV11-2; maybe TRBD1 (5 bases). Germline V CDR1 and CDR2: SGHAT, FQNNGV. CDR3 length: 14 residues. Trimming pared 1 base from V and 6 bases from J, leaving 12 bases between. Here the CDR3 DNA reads TGTGCCAGCAGCTTAGGGCTAGGGGTGGATGGCTACACCTTC. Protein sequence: CASSLGLGVDGYTF.

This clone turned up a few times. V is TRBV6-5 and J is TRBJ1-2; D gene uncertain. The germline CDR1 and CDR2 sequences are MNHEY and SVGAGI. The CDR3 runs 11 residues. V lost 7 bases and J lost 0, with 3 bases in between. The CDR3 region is CASNTNYGYTF. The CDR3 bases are TGTGCCAGCAATACTAACTATGGCTACACCTTC.

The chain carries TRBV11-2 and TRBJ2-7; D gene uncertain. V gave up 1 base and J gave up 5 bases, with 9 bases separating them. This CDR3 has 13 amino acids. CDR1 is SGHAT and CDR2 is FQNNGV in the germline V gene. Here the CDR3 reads CASSLALRDEQYV. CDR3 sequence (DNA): TGTGCCAGCAGCTTAGCGTTAAGAGACGAGCAGTACGTC.

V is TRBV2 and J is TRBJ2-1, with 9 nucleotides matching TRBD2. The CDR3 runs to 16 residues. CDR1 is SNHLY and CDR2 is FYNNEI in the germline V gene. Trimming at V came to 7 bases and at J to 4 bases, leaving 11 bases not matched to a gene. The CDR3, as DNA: TGTGCCAGCATTGGCTCCGGGACTAGCAGTTACAATGAGCAGTTCTTC. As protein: CASIGSGTSSYNEQFF.

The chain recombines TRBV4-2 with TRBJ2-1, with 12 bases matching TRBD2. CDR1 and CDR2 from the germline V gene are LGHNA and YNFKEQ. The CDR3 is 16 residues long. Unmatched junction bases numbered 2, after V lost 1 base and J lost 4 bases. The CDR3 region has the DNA TGTGCCAGCAGCCAAGGAGGGACTAGCGGGTACAATGAGCAGTTCTTC. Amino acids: CASSQGGTSGYNEQFF.

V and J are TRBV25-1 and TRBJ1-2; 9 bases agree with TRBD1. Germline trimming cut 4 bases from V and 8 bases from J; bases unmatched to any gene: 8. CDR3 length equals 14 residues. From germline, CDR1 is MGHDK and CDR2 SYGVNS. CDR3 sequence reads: CASSVGTGSLGYTF. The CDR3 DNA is TGTGCCAGCAGTGTCGGGACAGGGAGCCTCGGCTACACCTTC.

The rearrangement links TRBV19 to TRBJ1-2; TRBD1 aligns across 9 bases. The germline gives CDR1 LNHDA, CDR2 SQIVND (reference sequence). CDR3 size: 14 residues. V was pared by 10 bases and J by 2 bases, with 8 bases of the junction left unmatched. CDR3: CATTDRGANYGYTF. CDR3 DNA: TGTGCCACCACGGACAGGGGAGCGAACTATGGCTACACCTTC.

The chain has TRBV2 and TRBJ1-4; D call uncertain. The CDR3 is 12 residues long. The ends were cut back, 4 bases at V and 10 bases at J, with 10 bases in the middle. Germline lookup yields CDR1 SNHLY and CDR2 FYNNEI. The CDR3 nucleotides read TGTGCCAGCAGTGGGTCCGGCGGAAAACTGTTTTTT. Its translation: CASSGSGGKLFF.

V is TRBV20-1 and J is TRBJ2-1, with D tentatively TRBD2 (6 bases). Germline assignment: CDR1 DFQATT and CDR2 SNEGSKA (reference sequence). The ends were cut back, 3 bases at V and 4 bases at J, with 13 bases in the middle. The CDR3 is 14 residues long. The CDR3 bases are TGCAGTGCTAGTTTTCTAGCGCCTTACAATGAGCAGTTCTTC. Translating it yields CSASFLAPYNEQFF.

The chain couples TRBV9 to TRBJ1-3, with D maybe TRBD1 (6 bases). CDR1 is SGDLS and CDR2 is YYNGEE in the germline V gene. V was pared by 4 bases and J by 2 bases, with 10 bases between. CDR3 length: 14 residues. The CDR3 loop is CASSPHRAGNTIYF. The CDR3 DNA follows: TGTGCCAGCAGCCCACACAGGGCTGGAAACACCATATATTTT. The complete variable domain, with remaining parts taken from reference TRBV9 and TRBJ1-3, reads DSGVTQTPKHLITATGQRVTLRCSPRSGDLSVYWYQQSLDQGLQFLIQYYNGEERAKGNILERFSAQQFPDLHSELNLSSLELGDSALYFCASSPHRAGNTIYFGEGSWLTVV.

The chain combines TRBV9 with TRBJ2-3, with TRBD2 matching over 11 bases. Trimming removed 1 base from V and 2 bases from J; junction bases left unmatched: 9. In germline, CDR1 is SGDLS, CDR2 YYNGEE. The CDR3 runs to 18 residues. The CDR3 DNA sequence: TGTGCCAGCAGCGTACTTTCCCTAGCGGGAGGAATCACAGATACGCAGTATTTT. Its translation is CASSVLSLAGGITDTQYF.

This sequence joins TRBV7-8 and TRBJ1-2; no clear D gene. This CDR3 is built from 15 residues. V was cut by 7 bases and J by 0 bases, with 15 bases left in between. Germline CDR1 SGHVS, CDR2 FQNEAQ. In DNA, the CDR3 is TGTGCCAGCACCCTTCGCGGAGAGGCTAACTATGGCTACACCTTC. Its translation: CASTLRGEANYGYTF.

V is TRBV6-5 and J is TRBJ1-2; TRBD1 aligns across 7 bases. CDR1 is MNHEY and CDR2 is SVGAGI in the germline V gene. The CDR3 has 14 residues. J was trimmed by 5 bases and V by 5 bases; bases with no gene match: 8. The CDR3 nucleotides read TGTGCCAGCAGTATTCGGGAACAGGGGTATGGCTACACCTTC. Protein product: CASSIREQGYGYTF.

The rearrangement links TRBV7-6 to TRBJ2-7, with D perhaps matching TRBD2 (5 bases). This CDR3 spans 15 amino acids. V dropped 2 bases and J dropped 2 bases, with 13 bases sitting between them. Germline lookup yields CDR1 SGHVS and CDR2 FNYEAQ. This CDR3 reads CASSLSGEPTYEQYF. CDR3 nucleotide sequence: TGTGCCAGCAGCTTAAGCGGCGAACCGACCTACGAGCAGTACTTC.

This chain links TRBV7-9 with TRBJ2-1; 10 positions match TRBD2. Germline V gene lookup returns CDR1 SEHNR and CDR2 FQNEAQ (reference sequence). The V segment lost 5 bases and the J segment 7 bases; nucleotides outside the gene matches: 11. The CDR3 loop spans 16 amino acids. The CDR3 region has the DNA TGTGCCAGCAGCCCGTTCCTAGCGGGAGTCGGGAATGAGCAGTTCTTC. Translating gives CASSPFLAGVGNEQFF.

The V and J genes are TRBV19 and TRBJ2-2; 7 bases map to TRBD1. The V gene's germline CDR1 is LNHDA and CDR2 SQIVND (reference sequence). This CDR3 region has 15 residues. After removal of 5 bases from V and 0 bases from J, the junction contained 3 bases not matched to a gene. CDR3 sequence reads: CASSRGQPNTGELFF. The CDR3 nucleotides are TGTGCCAGTAGTCGGGGACAGCCGAACACCGGGGAGCTGTTTTTT.

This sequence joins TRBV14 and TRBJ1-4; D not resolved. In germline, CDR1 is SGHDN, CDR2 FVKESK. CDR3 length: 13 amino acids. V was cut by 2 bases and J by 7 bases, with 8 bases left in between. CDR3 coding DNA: TGTGCCAGCAGCCAAAGACAAGGTGAAAAACTGTTTTTT. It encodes CASSQRQGEKLFF.

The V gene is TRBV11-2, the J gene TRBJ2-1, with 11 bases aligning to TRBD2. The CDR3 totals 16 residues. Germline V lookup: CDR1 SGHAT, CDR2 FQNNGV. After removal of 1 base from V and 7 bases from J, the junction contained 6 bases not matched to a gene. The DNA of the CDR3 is TGTGCCAGCAGCTTAGCTACTAGCGGGAGAGGAAATGAGCAGTTCTTC. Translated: CASSLATSGRGNEQFF.

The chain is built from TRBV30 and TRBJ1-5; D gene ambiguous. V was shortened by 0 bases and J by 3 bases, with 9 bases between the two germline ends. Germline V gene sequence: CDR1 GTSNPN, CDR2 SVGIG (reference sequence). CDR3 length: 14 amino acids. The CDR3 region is CAWSVLGINQPQHF. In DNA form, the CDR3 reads TGTGCCTGGAGTGTACTAGGGATCAATCAGCCCCAGCATTTT.

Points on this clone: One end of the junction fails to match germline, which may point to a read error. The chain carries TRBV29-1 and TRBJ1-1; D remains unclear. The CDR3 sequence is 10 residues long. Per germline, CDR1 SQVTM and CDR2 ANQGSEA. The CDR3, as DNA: TGTTCAACCTACAACACTGAAGCTTTCTTT. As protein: CSTYNTEAFF.

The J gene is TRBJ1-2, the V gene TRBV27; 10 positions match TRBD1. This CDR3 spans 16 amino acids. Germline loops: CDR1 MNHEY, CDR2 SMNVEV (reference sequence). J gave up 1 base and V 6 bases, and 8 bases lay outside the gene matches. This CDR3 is CASSTGTGDLNYGYTF. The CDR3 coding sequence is TGTGCCAGCAGCACCGGGACAGGGGACCTTAACTATGGCTACACCTTC.

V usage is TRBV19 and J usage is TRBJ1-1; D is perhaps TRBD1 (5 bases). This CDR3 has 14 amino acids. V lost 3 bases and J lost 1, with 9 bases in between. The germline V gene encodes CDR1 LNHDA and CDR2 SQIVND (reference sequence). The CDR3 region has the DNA TGTGCCAGTAGTATCCCAGGGCAGAACACTGAAGCTTTCTTT. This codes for CASSIPGQNTEAFF. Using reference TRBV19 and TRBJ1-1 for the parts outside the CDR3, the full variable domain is DGGITQSPKYLFRKEGQNVTLSCEQNLNHDAMYWYRQDPGQGLRLIYYSQIVNDFQKGDIAEGYSVSREKKESFPLTVTSAQKNPTAFYLCASSIPGQNTEAFFGQGTRLTVV.

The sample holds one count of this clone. The CDR3 loop reads CASSLTRVGDTEAFF. In nucleotides, the CDR3 is TGCGCCAGCAGCTTAACCAGGGTGGGCGACACTGAAGCTTTCTTT. V usage is TRBV5-1 and J usage is TRBJ1-1; tentatively, D is TRBD1 (5 bases). Germline V gene data show CDR1 as SGHRS and CDR2 as YFSETQ. This CDR3 comprises 15 residues. Trimming left V 2 bases short and J 3 bases short, with 14 bases between.

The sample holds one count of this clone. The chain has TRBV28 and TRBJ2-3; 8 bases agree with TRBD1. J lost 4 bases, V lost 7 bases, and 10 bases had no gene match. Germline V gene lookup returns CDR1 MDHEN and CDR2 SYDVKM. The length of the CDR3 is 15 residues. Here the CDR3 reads CASNPLDRDADTQYF. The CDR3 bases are TGTGCCAGCAATCCCCTGGACAGGGACGCAGATACGCAGTATTTT.

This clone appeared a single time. The CDR3 loop reads CASSPREGNLYSYEQYV. Here the CDR3 DNA reads TGTGCCAGCAGCCCGAGGGAGGGGAACTTATACTCCTACGAGCAGTACGTC. The chain couples TRBV21-1 to TRBJ2-7; the tabulated D call, TRBD2, remains unverified against the DNA. TRBV21-1 has pseudogene status. The CDR3 is made up of 17 amino acids.

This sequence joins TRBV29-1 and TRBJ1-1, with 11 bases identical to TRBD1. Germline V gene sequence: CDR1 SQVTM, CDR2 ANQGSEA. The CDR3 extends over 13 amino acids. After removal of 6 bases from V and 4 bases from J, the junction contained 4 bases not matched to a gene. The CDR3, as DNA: TGCAGCGTCGGACAGGGGGCCGGCACTGAAGCTTTCTTT. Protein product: CSVGQGAGTEAFF.

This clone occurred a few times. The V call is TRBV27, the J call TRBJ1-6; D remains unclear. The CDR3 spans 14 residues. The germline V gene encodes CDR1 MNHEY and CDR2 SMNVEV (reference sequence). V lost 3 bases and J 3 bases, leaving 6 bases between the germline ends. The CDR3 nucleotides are TGTGCCAGCAGTTTCGGTCTCTATAATTCACCCCTCCACTTT. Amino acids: CASSFGLYNSPLHF.